The rows below give T cell receptor beta chains drawn from one sample of a study of blood T cell repertoires in COVID-19. Sequencing used immunoSEQ multiplex PCR; TCRdb keeps in-frame clones, though not all of them. The data contain some 150,000 clones, approximately 87% of them singletons. Specimen: peripheral blood. These receptors all stem from a man aged 50-59 years who had recovered from COVID-19. CDR3s include the opening cysteine and the closing phenylalanine or tryptophan. The D gene is left open where the match is weak. Some rows have no size entry. The others give once, few or many, or a class for an expanded clone.

d_gene	j_gene	abundance	v_gene	CDR3nt	CDR3aa
NA	TRBJ2-7	few	TRBV5-6	TGTGCCAGCAGCTTGGATCTAAGCTCCTACGAGCAGTACTTC	CASSLDLSSYEQYF
TRBD1	TRBJ1-4	NA	TRBV30	TGTGCCTGGACGATCGCAGGACAGGAAGAAAAACTGTTTTTT	CAWTIAGQEEKLFF
NA	TRBJ1-1	once	TRBV5-6	TGTGCCAGCAGCTTGACCGGCGAGAGGATGAACACTGAAGCTTTCTTT	CASSLTGERMNTEAFF
TRBD2	TRBJ2-3	NA	TRBV9	TGTGCCAGCAGCCCCAACCCAAGCGGGGGGACAGATACGCAGTATTTT	CASSPNPSGGTDTQYF
NA	TRBJ2-2	NA	TRBV9	TGTGCCAGCAGCATAACACACAACACCGGGGAGCTGTTTTTT	CASSITHNTGELFF
NA	TRBJ2-2	NA	TRBV9	TGTGCCAGCAGCGTTGACACTGTTAGTCCCGGGGAGCTGTTTTTT	CASSVDTVSPGELFF
NA	TRBJ2-5	NA	TRBV5-1	TGCGCCAGCAGCACCGGTCAGGGTTTTGGTGAGACCCAGTACTTC	CASSTGQGFGETQYF
TRBD1	TRBJ2-7	NA	TRBV2	TGTGCCAGCAACAGGGGCTCCTACGAGCAGTACTTC	CASNRGSYEQYF
TRBD2	TRBJ2-3	NA	TRBV2	TGTGCCAGCAGTGTTCAGGCTAGCGGGGTTACGCAGTATTTT	CASSVQASGVTQYF
NA	TRBJ1-6	once	TRBV21-1	TGTGCCAGCAGCTTTCTCGCGAGGACAGGGGGGAATTCACCCCTCCACTTT	CASSFLARTGGNSPLHF
NA	TRBJ1-5	NA	TRBV30	TGTGCCTGGAGTGTACTTAGGGGGTTTCAGCCCCAGCATTTT	CAWSVLRGFQPQHF
TRBD1	TRBJ2-2	few	TRBV2	TGTGCCAGCACCCGGACAGGGGCCTCGAACACCGGGGAGCTGTTTTTT	CASTRTGASNTGELFF
TRBD1	TRBJ1-1	NA	TRBV11-3	TGTGCCAGCAGCCCCGGACAGGGTTCGAACACTGAAGCTTTCTTT	CASSPGQGSNTEAFF
NA	TRBJ2-2	NA	TRBV2	TGTGCCAGCAGTGTTAGGGGTAGTGGCGGGGAGCTGTTTTTT	CASSVRGSGGELFF
NA	TRBJ2-5	NA	TRBV7-2	TGTGCCAGCAGCTTATGGCGGGGCCGGGTGCAAGAGACCCAGTACTTC	CASSLWRGRVQETQYF
TRBD2	TRBJ2-3	NA	TRBV19	TGTGCCAGTCGTAGCGGGGGGGGGAACACAGATACGCAGTATTTT	CASRSGGGNTDTQYF
NA	TRBJ1-1	NA	TRBV12-3/TRBV12-4	TGTGCCAGCAGTTTTCGGGGGAACACTGAAGCTTTCTTT	CASSFRGNTEAFF
TRBD1	TRBJ2-5	once	TRBV11-2	TGTGCCAGCAGCTTAGCCCCCGGACAGGGCTGGGAGACCCAGTACTTC	CASSLAPGQGWETQYF